The sequence of this T cell receptor (beta chain) was determined in a study of blood T cell repertoires in COVID-19. Trimming removed 7 bases at V and 4 bases at J, with 17 bases between. This CDR3 has 16 amino acids. Germline CDR1 and CDR2: MDHEN and SYDVKM. Assay: immunoSEQ multiplex PCR; the TCRdb copy retains only in-frame clones and omits some. Found here are roughly 240,000 clones, roughly four fifths of them singletons; the top ten hold about 4.4%. J is TRBJ1-6 and V is TRBV28, with D possibly TRBD1 on 6 matching bases. The sample taken for sequencing was peripheral blood. The receptor's source is a woman between 65 and 79 years old with acute or convalescent COVID-19. This CDR3 is CASIPTGIRYNSPLHF. The CDR3 DNA is TGTGCCAGCATCCCCACAGGGATAAGGTATAATTCACCCCTCCACTTT.